The 8 T cell receptor beta chains below come from one sample, sequenced in a study of identical twins (TCRdb year 2016). Library construction relied on 5' RACE. TCRdb lists the instrument as Illumina HiSeq 2000. The public sequencing data were trimmed at Q25 with fastp and processed into clonotypes with MiXCR by TCRdb, which kept only in-frame beta chains. Each entry is one CDR3 protein sequence, shown with its most common DNA and genes. This sample gives roughly 190,000 distinct CDR3 sequences in total; roughly 15% of them show up just once. 35% to 50% of the sample rests with the top ten. These data also featured in a second study, about T cells expressing NK-cell markers.

The specimen sequenced was CD8+ T cells sorted from blood. These receptor sequences come from a woman between 18 and 29 years old in good health.

This clonotype was detected a few times. CDR3 sequence (DNA): TGCAGCGTTGAAGGTGGACTAGCACCGTACGAGCAGTACTTC. Translation: CSVEGGLAPYEQYF. This chain connects TRBV29-1 to TRBJ2-7; TRBD2 aligns across 8 bases. CDR3 length equals 14 residues. Losses at the gene ends were 1 base for V and 4 bases for J; bases not matched to a gene: 6. The germline V gene encodes CDR1 SQVTM and CDR2 ANQGSEA.

The gene calls are TRBV27 and TRBJ2-3, with 7 bases that match TRBD2. Germline V gene sequence: CDR1 MNHEY, CDR2 SMNVEV (reference sequence). The CDR3 loop spans 15 amino acids. J was trimmed by 2 bases and V by 3 bases; bases with no gene match: 5. CDR3 bases: TGTGCCAGCAGTTTGGGGGGGTATACCACAGATACGCAGTATTTT. Protein product: CASSLGGYTTDTQYF.

This rearrangement joins TRBV7-9 to TRBJ2-3, with 7 bases matching TRBD2. The CDR3 consists of 16 residues. The germline V gene has CDR1 SEHNR and CDR2 FQNEAQ (reference sequence). V shed 5 bases and J 1 base; nucleotides not matched to a gene: 9. CDR3 protein: CASSGPSGHGTDTQYF. For the CDR3, the DNA is TGTGCCAGCAGCGGTCCTAGCGGACATGGCACAGATACGCAGTATTTT.

V gene TRBV7-6 combines with J gene TRBJ2-3; TRBD2 is a possible D gene (6 bases). The CDR3 is 15 amino acids. V gave up 1 base and J gave up 3 bases, with 11 bases separating them. The germline V gene has CDR1 SGHVS and CDR2 FNYEAQ. The CDR3 loop is CASSLEVGTTDTQYF. Here the CDR3 DNA reads TGTGCCAGCAGCTTAGAGGTGGGGACTACAGATACGCAGTATTTT.

This chain connects TRBV12-5 to TRBJ2-2; no reliable D call. V dropped 1 base and J dropped 5 bases, with 11 bases sitting between them. This CDR3 has 15 amino acids. CDR1 and CDR2 from the germline V gene are LGHNT and FRNRAP. The CDR3: CASGLDETLTGELFF. Written as DNA, the CDR3 is TGTGCTAGTGGTTTGGACGAGACCCTGACCGGGGAGCTGTTTTTT. The variable domain in full, completed from reference TRBV12-5 and TRBJ2-2, reads DARVTQTPRHKVTEMGQEVTMRCQPILGHNTVFWYRQTMMQGLELLAYFRNRAPLDDSGMPKDRFSAEMPDATLATLKIQPSEPRDSAVYFCASGLDETLTGELFFGEGSRLTVL.

The chain is built from TRBV7-9 and TRBJ1-1; D not certain. CDR1 SEHNR and CDR2 FQNEAQ come from the germline V gene (reference sequence). Trimming removed 8 bases from V and 5 bases from J, with 18 bases in between. CDR3 length: 14 residues. This CDR3 reads CASRSTGRETEAFF. The DNA for the CDR3 is TGTGCCAGCCGTTCAACGGGGAGGGAGACTGAAGCTTTCTTT.

This clonotype was counted at least ten times. The chain recombines TRBV6-2 or TRBV6-3 with TRBJ2-7; D could derive from TRBD1 or TRBD2 (5 bases each). Germline V gene data show CDR1 as MNHEY and CDR2 as SVGEGT. The CDR3 contains 15 residues. Trimming removed 6 bases from V and 6 bases from J, with 21 bases in between. CDR3 bases: TGTGCCAGCAGACCGCACACGGGACCTATTCGCGAGCAGTACTTC. Translating it yields CASRPHTGPIREQYF.

This clonotype has more than one count but fewer than ten. The V and J genes are TRBV20-1 and TRBJ2-1; no reliable D call. Germline CDR1 DFQATT, CDR2 SNEGSKA (reference sequence). The CDR3 contains 11 residues. Trimming removed 6 bases from V and 9 bases from J, with 12 bases in between. This chain's CDR3 is CSARAVSEQFF. Written as DNA, the CDR3 is TGCAGTGCCCGGGCGGTGAGTGAGCAGTTCTTC.